These T cell receptor beta chains were read from a single sample in a study of T cells in Graves' hyperthyroidism and ophthalmopathy. TCRdb re-called the multiplex PCR reads with MiXCR, one entry per CDR3 protein. The sample carries about 570,000 distinct CDR3 sequences, about 15% recorded once. Input material: blood. The receptors originated from a woman aged 40 to 55 with Graves' hyperthyroidism. Both conserved end residues are part of each CDR3. A D gene is named only where the DNA matches it firmly. Where a row states a size, it is once, few, many or the class of an expanded clone; other rows omit it.

j_call,v_call,clone_size,d_call,cdr3_aa,cdr3_nt
TRBJ2-1,TRBV7-8,many,-,CASSALQPGVVRSSYNEQFF,TGTGCCAGCAGCGCTTTACAGCCGGGAGTCGTGAGAAGCTCTTACAATGAGCAGTTCTTC
TRBJ1-4,TRBV5-1,few,TRBD1,CASSSTGGSNEKLFF,TGCGCCAGCAGCTCCACAGGGGGCTCGAATGAAAAACTGTTTTTT
TRBJ2-2,TRBV5-6,many,TRBD1,CASSFGQGRNTGELFF,TGTGCCAGCAGCTTTGGACAGGGCAGGAACACCGGGGAGCTGTTTTTT
TRBJ1-4,TRBV6-1,few,TRBD1,CASRAGTENEKLFF,TGTGCCAGCAGAGCCGGGACAGAGAATGAAAAACTGTTTTTT
TRBJ2-1,TRBV20-1,many,-,CSARDSHQQFF,TGCAGTGCTAGAGATTCACACCAGCAGTTCTTC
TRBJ1-3,TRBV5-1,few,-,CASSATELFSGNTIYF,TGCGCCAGCAGCGCAACAGAGCTCTTCTCTGGAAACACCATATATTTT
TRBJ2-1,TRBV29-1,many,-,CSFQGSTYNEQFF,TGCAGCTTTCAGGGAAGTACCTACAATGAGCAGTTCTTC
TRBJ2-3,TRBV28,many,TRBD1,CASSFTGGSPSTDTQYF,TGTGCCAGCAGTTTTACAGGGGGTTCCCCTAGCACAGATACGCAGTATTTT
TRBJ2-2,TRBV7-3,few,TRBD2,CASSLLALAGVTGELFF,TGTGCCAGCAGCTTATTGGCACTAGCGGGAGTCACCGGGGAGCTGTTTTTT
TRBJ2-7,TRBV10-3,many,-,CAISWDGSYEQYF,TGTGCCATCAGTTGGGACGGATCCTACGAGCAGTACTTC
TRBJ1-2,TRBV6-1,few,TRBD1,CATTLGRGRAVSGYTF,TGTGCCACCACCTTGGGCAGGGGGCGAGCAGTGTCCGGCTACACCTTC
TRBJ2-3,TRBV9,few,TRBD2,CASSPTSGGGTDTQYF,TGTGCCAGCAGCCCAACTAGCGGAGGAGGCACAGATACGCAGTATTTT
TRBJ2-3,TRBV3-1,many,-,CASSQPGDTDTQYF,TGTGCCAGCAGCCAACCCGGGGACACAGATACGCAGTATTTT
TRBJ2-3,TRBV12-3/TRBV12-4,many,TRBD2,CASSPLLAGEGDTQYF,TGTGCCAGCAGCCCCCTCCTAGCGGGAGAGGGAGATACGCAGTATTTT
TRBJ2-7,TRBV6-2/TRBV6-3,many,TRBD2,CASSQTSGTIGEQYF,TGTGCCAGCAGCCAGACTAGCGGGACTATTGGCGAGCAGTACTTC
TRBJ1-1,TRBV30,many,TRBD1,CAWILPGTGEEAFF,TGTGCCTGGATTCTTCCCGGGACAGGAGAGGAAGCTTTCTTT
TRBJ2-7,TRBV3-1,many,-,CASSQATGREQYF,TGTGCCAGCAGCCAGGCAACAGGGCGGGAGCAGTACTTC
TRBJ2-1,TRBV20-1,many,TRBD2,CSASGGNRGRDEQFF,TGCAGTGCCTCGGGGGGGAACCGGGGACGAGATGAGCAGTTCTTC
TRBJ1-2,TRBV28,many,-,CASRPTGTKAGYTF,TGTGCCAGCAGGCCAACAGGAACAAAAGCCGGCTACACCTTC
TRBJ1-1,TRBV12-5,few,TRBD1,CASGLGQGPGTEAFF,TGTGCTAGTGGTTTGGGACAGGGTCCGGGCACTGAAGCTTTCTTT
TRBJ1-2,TRBV10-3,many,-,CAISDPGTYNSNYGYTF,TGTGCCATCAGTGACCCCGGGACATATAATTCTAACTATGGCTACACCTTC
TRBJ1-4,TRBV5-1,-,-,CASSLRVDEKLFF,TGCGCCAGCAGCTTGCGGGTGGATGAAAAACTGTTTTTT
TRBJ1-1,TRBV5-1,many,-,CASSLRTERGEAFF,TGCGCCAGCAGCTTGAGGACCGAGCGAGGGGAAGCTTTCTTT
TRBJ2-7,TRBV18,many,-,CASSVGQSEQYF,TGTGCCAGCTCAGTCGGACAGTCCGAGCAGTACTTC
TRBJ2-7,TRBV28,many,-,CASSLSTYEQYF,TGTGCCAGCAGCTTATCTACCTACGAGCAGTACTTC
TRBJ1-2,TRBV30,many,-,CAWRLQATIYGYTF,TGTGCCTGGCGATTACAGGCTACGATCTATGGCTACACCTTC
TRBJ2-2,TRBV5-8,-,TRBD1,CASSSQPGQENTGELFF,TGTGCCAGCAGCTCCCAGCCGGGACAGGAGAACACCGGGGAGCTGTTTTTT
TRBJ2-1,TRBV16,-,-,CASSQSTVYEQFF,TGTGCCAGCAGCCAATCAACGGTCTATGAGCAGTTCTTC
TRBJ1-1,TRBV28,many,-,CASRWSTEAFF,TGTGCCAGCAGGTGGTCAACTGAAGCTTTCTTT
TRBJ2-1,TRBV5-6,-,-,CASSFILYNEQFF,TGTGCCAGCAGCTTCATACTTTACAATGAGCAGTTCTTC
TRBJ2-1,TRBV11-1,-,TRBD2,CASSFTSGTGIYNEQFF,TGTGCCAGCAGTTTCACTAGCGGTACAGGGATTTACAATGAGCAGTTCTTC
TRBJ2-7,TRBV12-3/TRBV12-4,many,TRBD2,CASSFGTSGRFHEQYF,TGTGCCAGCAGTTTCGGGACTAGCGGGAGGTTCCACGAGCAGTACTTC
TRBJ1-3,TRBV30,many,-,CAWSVATGNTIYF,TGTGCCTGGAGTGTCGCCACTGGAAACACCATATATTTT
TRBJ2-5,TRBV2,many,-,CASRAEETQYF,TGTGCCAGCAGAGCGGAAGAGACCCAGTACTTC